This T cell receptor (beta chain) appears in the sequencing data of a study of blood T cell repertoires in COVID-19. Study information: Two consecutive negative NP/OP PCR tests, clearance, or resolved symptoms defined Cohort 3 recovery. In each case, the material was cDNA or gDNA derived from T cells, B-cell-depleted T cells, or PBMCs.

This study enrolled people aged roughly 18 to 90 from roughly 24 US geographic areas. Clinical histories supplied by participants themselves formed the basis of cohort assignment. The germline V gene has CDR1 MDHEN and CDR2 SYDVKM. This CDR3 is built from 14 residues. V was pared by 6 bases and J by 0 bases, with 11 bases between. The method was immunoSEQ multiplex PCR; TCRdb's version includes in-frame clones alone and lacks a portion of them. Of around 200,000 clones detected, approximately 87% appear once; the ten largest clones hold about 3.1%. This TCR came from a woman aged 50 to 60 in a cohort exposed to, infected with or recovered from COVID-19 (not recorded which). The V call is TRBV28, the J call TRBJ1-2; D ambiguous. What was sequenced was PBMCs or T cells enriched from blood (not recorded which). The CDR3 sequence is CASRGRGTNYGYTF. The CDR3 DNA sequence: TGTGCCAGCAGAGGCCGAGGTACTAACTATGGCTACACCTTC.